Sequencing of this T cell receptor (beta chain) was carried out in a study of T cell repertoires in cytomegalovirus infection. Study details: Both CMV infection and a matching HLA type were indicated by public TCR beta signatures.

Study-wide results and limits: The cumulative frequency of public TCR beta families distinguished individuals who carried CMV together with the relevant HLA.

V lost 3 bases, J lost 1 base, and 7 bases stayed unmatched. The length of the CDR3 is 16 residues. Germline lookup yields CDR1 MNHEY and CDR2 SMNVEV (reference sequence). About this clonotype: What it binds is unknown.

MiXCR was run by TCRdb on the reads, yielding one entry per CDR3 protein. The data contain some 800,000 distinct CDR3 sequences, about 30% of them seen just once; the ten biggest clones take up 12%. This TCR came from a human donor in good health (CMV status not recorded). Some clones in this sample may be carry-over from other donors' samples. The material was cultured CD8+ T cells from PBMCs, obtained from culture after CMV antigen stimulation. The chain uses TRBV27 and TRBJ2-5, with 8 bases identical to TRBD2. The CDR3 loop reads CASSLGIGGGQETQYF. DNA for the CDR3: TGTGCCAGCAGTTTGGGTATCGGGGGGGGCCAAGAGACCCAGTACTTC.